The TCR beta chain described here comes from a study of shared T cell receptors in the human thymus (dated by TCRdb to 2020 to 2022). A note on the overall study: The study examined how self-reactive, shared T-cell receptor alpha chains are generated in the human thymus.

Libraries came from the immunoSEQ multiplex PCR assay. TCRdb carries this immuneACCESS record with in-frame sequences only. Its versions omit some clonotypes, under half of them owing to an unresolved V gene in the studies checked, with the rest unexplained. The sample has approximately 580,000 clones on record, more than 75% of them singletons. 0.013% of the sample belongs to the ten largest clones. In this sample, this clone turned up a few times. Its antigen has not been determined. One base away there is no much larger clone; base qualities are not given. In the germline V gene (reference sequence), CDR1 corresponds to SEHNR and CDR2 to FQNEAQ. The V and J ends are trimmed by 1 base and 5 bases, leaving 11 bases between them. Measured from the cysteine to the phenylalanine, the CDR3 is 15 residues long. Of all the DNA, just the CDR3 is kept, 45 bases in frame from base 1. This same sample was also part of a study on human thymus T cells. The second paper further reports: The donors were immunologically healthy infants in Finland who had open corrective cardiac surgery for congenital heart defects. The thymus tissue came from surgical resects taken out during corrective cardiac surgery. Both the thymic and the peripheral blood repertoires appeared to show biased V and J gene segment usage. Highly overlapping thymic TCR repertoires among unrelated individuals were reported in the related research. The study described the TCR alpha and beta repertoires in under ten infant thymus samples and a few matching peripheral blood samples. The infant donors were roughly 7 to 250 days old, and the cohort included about 6 males and a couple of females. Thymocytes were freed from the tissue by mechanical means and kept at -70 degrees C as pellets of about 8.5-34 million cells. A QIAsymphony instrument was used to extract genomic DNA from frozen cell pellets. TCRB and TCRAD loci were amplified from a standardized quantity of quality-controlled genomic DNA using the immunoSEQ multiplex PCR assay. The amplicons covered the V(D)J region and were long enough to include the CDR3 and to identify the V and J genes. Amplicon sequencing was performed on an Illumina platform through the commercial immunoSEQ service. Primer bias and sequencing errors were corrected using previously described methods, and TCRAD and TCRB definitions followed the IMGT database. Repertoires were analysed with immunoSEQ Analyzer 3.0 and VDJTools, covering basic statistics, V/J segment usage, diversity estimates, rarefaction and pairwise overlap. To estimate diversity, the Chao1, ChaoE, Efron-Thisted, Shannon and inverse Simpson indices were applied, and diversity was also estimated on datasets down-sampled to the smallest sample. Repertoire overlap used strict matching of CDR3 nucleotide sequence, V gene and J gene, with Jaccard-based multidimensional scaling clustering. On average, thymus samples gave 750,000 to 1,000,000 unique TCRB clonotypes, whereas blood samples gave roughly 80,000.

This TCR derives from a boy under two years old with a congenital heart defect. Donor details come from another sample of the same person, matched by shared clones. The rearrangement joined TRBV7-9 to TRBJ1-4; perhaps TRBD1 is the D gene, with 6 bases matching. The specimen sequenced was thymocytes. The DNA sequence reads TGTGCCAGCAGCTTAGGGACAGTTGTCAATGAAAAACTGTTTTTT. Protein translation: CASSLGTVVNEKLFF.